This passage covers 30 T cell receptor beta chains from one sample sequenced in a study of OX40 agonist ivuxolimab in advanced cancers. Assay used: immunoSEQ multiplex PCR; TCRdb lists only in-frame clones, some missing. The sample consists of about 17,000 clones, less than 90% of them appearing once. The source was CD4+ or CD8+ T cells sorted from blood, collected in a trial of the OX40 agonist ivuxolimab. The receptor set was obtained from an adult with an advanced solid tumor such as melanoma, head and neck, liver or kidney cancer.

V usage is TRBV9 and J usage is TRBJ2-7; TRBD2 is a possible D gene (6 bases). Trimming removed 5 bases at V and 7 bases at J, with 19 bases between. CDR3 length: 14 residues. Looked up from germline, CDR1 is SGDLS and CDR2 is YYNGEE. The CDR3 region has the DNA TGTGCCAGCAGTGGGGGGACGGCCATAGGGGAGCAGTACTTC. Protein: CASSGGTAIGEQYF.

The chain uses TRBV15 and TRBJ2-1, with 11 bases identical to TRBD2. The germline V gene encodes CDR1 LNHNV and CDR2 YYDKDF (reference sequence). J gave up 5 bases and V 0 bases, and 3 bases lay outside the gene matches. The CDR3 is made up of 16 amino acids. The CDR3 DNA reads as TGTGCCACCAGCAGAGATCTGGGACTAGCGGACAATGAGCAGTTCTTC. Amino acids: CATSRDLGLADNEQFF.

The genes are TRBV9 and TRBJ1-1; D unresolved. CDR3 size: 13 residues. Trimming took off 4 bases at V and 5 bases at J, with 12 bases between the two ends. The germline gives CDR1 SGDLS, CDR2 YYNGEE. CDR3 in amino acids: CASSLSGMTEAFF. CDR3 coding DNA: TGTGCCAGCAGCCTGTCGGGGATGACTGAAGCTTTCTTT.

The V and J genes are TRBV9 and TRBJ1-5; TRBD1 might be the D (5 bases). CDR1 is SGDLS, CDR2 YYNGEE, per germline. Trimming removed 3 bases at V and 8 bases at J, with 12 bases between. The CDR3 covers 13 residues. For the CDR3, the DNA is TGTGCCAGCAGCGACGTACCGGGGGAGCCCCAGCATTTT. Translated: CASSDVPGEPQHF.

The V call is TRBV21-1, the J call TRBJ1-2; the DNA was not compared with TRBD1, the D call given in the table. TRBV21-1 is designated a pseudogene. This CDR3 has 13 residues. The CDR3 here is CASSRLIPYGYTF. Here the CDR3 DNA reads TGTGCCAGCAGCAGGCTTATCCCTTATGGCTACACCTTC.

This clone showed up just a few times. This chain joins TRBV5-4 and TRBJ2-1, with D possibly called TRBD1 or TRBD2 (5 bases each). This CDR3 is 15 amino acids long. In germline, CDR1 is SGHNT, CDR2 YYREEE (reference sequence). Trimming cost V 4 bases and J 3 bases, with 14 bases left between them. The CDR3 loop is CASSPGTNLYNEQFF. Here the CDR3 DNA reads TGTGCCAGCAGCCCGGGGACGAACCTCTACAATGAGCAGTTCTTC. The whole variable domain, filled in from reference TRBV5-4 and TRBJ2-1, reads ETGVTQSPTHLIKTRGQQVTLRCSSQSGHNTVSWYQQALGQGPQFIFQYYREEENGRGNFPPRFSGLQFPNYSSELNVNALELDDSALYLCASSPGTNLYNEQFFGPGTRLTVL.

The CDR3 DNA sequence: TGTGCCAGCAGCTTAGCAGGGAGTCTAGGAAACACCATATATTTT. This sequence encodes CASSLAGSLGNTIYF. The chain uses TRBV11-2 and TRBJ1-3, with D perhaps TRBD1 (5 bases). The CDR3 is 15 residues long. Germline CDR1 reads SGHAT; CDR2 reads FQNNGV. The V gene lost 1 base and the J gene lost 4 bases, with 11 bases spanning the gap.

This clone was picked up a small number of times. CDR3 coding DNA: TGTGCCAGCAGTCCCGGGACAGGGTTGACCAACCAAGAGACCCAGTACTTC. Its protein product is CASSPGTGLTNQETQYF. The rearrangement links TRBV28 to TRBJ2-5, with 9 positions matching TRBD1. This CDR3 is 17 amino acids long. Per the germline V gene, CDR1 is MDHEN and CDR2 is SYDVKM. The V and J ends lost 5 bases and 0 bases, in that order; junction bases with no gene match: 10.

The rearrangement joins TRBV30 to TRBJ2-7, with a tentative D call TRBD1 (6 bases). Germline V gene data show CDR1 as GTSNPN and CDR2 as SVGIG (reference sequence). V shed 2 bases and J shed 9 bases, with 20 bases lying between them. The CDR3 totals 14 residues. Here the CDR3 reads CAWSYGGIGDGQYF. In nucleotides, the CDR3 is TGTGCCTGGAGTTATGGGGGCATAGGCGATGGGCAGTACTTC.

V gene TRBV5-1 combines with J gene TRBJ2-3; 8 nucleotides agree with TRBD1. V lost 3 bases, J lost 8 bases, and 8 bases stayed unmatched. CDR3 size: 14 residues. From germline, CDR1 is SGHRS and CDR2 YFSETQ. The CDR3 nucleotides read TGCGCCAGCAGCTCGACAGGGGCCCCCGGTACGCAGTATTTT. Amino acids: CASSSTGAPGTQYF.

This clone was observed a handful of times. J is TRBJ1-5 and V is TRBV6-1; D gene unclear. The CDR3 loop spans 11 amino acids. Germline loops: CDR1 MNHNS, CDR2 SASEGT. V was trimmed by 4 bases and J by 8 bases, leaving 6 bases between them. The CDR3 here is CASSGGEPQHF. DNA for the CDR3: TGTGCCAGCAGTGGTGGGGAGCCCCAGCATTTT.

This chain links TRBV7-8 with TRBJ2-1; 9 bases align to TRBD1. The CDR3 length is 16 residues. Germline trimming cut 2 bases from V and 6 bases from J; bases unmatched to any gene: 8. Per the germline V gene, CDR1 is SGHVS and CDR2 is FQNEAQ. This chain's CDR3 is CASSLSRDRALNEQFF. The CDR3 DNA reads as TGTGCCAGCAGCTTAAGCCGGGACAGGGCCCTCAATGAGCAGTTCTTC.

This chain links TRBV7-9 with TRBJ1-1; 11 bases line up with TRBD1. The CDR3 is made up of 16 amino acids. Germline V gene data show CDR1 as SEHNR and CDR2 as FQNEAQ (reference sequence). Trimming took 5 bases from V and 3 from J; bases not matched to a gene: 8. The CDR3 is CASSRDRGAWDTEAFF. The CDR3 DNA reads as TGTGCCAGCAGCCGGGACAGGGGGGCTTGGGACACTGAAGCTTTCTTT.

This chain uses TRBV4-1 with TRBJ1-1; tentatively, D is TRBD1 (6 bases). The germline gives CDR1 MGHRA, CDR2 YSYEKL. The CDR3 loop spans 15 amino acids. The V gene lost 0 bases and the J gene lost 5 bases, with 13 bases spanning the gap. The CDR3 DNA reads TGCGCCAGCAGCCAAGATCTCCCAGGGGTTACTGAAGCTTTCTTT. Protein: CASSQDLPGVTEAFF.

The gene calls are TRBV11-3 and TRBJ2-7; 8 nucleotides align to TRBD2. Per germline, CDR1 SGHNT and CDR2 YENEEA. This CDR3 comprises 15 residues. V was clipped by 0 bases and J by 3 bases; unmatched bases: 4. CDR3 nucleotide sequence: TGTGCCAGCAGCTTAGAACTAGCGGAAAACTACGAGCAGTACTTC. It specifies CASSLELAENYEQYF.

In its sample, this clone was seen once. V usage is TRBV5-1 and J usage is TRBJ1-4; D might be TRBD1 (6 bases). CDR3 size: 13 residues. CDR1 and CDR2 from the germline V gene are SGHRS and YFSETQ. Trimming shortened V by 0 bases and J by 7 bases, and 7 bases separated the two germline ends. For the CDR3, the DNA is TGCGCCAGCAGCTTGGACAGGGCTGAAAAACTGTTTTTT. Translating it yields CASSLDRAEKLFF.

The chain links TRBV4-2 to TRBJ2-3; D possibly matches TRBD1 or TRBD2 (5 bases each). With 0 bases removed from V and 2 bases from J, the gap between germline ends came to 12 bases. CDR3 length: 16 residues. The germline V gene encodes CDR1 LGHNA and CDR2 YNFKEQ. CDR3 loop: CASSQDFRGSTDTQYF. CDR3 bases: TGTGCCAGCAGCCAAGATTTCCGGGGCTCCACAGATACGCAGTATTTT.

The CDR3 DNA sequence: TGTGCCAGCAGTTACTCCGCGGGAGGAGGCAATGAGCAGTTCTTC. As protein: CASSYSAGGGNEQFF. The chain is built from TRBV6-5 and TRBJ2-1; 8 bases fit TRBD2. The CDR3 consists of 15 residues. The germline V gene encodes CDR1 MNHEY and CDR2 SVGAGI. The V gene end was trimmed by 0 bases and the J gene end by 6 bases; junction bases not matched to a gene: 4.

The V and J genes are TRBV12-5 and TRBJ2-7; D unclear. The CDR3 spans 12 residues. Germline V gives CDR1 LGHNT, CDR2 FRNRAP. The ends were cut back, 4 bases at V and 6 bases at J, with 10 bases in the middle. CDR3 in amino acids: CASGSAAREQYF. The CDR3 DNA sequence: TGTGCTAGTGGTTCGGCAGCGCGCGAGCAGTACTTC.

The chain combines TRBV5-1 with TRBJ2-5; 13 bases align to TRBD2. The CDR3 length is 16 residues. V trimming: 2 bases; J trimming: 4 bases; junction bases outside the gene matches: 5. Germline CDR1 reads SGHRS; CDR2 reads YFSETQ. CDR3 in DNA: TGCGCCAGCAGCTTTACTAGCGGGGGGGCCTCAGAGACCCAGTACTTC. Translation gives CASSFTSGGASETQYF. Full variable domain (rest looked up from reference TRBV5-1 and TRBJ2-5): KAGVTQTPRYLIKTRGQQVTLSCSPISGHRSVSWYQQTPGQGLQFLFEYFSETQRNKGNFPGRFSGRQFSNSRSEMNVSTLELGDSALYLCASSFTSGGASETQYFGPGTRLLVL.

CDR3 sequence reads: CAGGLGNTEAFF. The CDR3 DNA reads TGTGCCGGGGGGCTCGGGAACACTGAAGCTTTCTTT. This chain links TRBV30 with TRBJ1-1, with D possibly TRBD1 on 6 matching bases. V was shortened by 8 bases and J by 1 base, with 11 bases between the two germline ends. CDR3 size: 12 residues. Germline V CDR1 and CDR2: GTSNPN, SVGIG (reference sequence).

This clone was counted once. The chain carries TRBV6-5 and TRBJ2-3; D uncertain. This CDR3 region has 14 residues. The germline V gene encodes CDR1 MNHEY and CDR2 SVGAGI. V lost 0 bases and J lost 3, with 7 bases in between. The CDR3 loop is CASSYSQQTDTQYF. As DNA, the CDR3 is TGTGCCAGCAGTTACTCGCAGCAGACAGATACGCAGTATTTT.

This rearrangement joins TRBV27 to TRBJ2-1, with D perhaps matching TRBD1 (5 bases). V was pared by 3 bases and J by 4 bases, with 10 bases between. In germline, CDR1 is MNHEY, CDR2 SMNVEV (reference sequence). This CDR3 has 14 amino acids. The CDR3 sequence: CASSFGSGYNEQFF. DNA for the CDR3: TGTGCCAGCAGTTTCGGGTCAGGGTACAATGAGCAGTTCTTC.

The CDR3 protein is CASSQFYVAGTNSYNEQFF. In nucleotides, the CDR3 is TGTGCCAGCAGCCAATTCTACGTAGCGGGGACAAACTCCTACAATGAGCAGTTCTTC. This chain links TRBV14 with TRBJ2-1, with 8 positions matching TRBD2. The CDR3 extends over 19 amino acids. Unmatched junction bases numbered 12, after V lost 2 bases and J lost 0 bases. Germline CDR1 SGHDN, CDR2 FVKESK. The full variable domain, its missing parts supplied by reference TRBV14 and TRBJ2-1, is EAGVTQFPSHSVIEKGQTVTLRCDPISGHDNLYWYRRVMGKEIKFLLHFVKESKQDESGMPNNRFLAERTGGTYSTLKVQPAELEDSGVYFCASSQFYVAGTNSYNEQFFGPGTRLTVL.

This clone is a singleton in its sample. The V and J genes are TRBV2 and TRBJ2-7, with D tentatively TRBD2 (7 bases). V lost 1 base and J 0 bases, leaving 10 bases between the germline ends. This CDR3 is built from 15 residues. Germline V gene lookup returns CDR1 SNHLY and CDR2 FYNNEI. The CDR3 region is CASSEGRGASYEQYF. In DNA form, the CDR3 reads TGTGCCAGCAGTGAAGGTCGGGGGGCCTCCTACGAGCAGTACTTC.

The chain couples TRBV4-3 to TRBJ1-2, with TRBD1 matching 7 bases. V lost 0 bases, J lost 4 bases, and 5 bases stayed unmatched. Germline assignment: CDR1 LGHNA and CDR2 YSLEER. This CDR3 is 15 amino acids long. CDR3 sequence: CASSQDPRGTYGYTF. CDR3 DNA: TGCGCCAGCAGCCAAGATCCCAGGGGGACCTATGGCTACACCTTC.

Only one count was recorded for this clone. CDR3 nucleotide sequence: TGTGCCAGCAGTACGGGGACGCATTCACCCCTCCACTTT. It is translated as CASSTGTHSPLHF. V is TRBV27 and J is TRBJ1-6; a weak D match, TRBD1 (5 bases). Between the trimmed V and J ends, which lost 5 bases and 8 bases, there was a span of 10 bases. This CDR3 comprises 13 residues. Per germline, CDR1 MNHEY and CDR2 SMNVEV (reference sequence).

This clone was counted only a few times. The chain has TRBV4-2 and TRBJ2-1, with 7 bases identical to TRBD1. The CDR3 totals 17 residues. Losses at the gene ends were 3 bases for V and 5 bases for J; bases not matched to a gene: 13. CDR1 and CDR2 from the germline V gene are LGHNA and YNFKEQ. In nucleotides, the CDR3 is TGTGCCAGCAGCCAGGGAGTAACAGGGGTGCAGGACAATGAGCAGTTCTTC. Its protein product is CASSQGVTGVQDNEQFF.

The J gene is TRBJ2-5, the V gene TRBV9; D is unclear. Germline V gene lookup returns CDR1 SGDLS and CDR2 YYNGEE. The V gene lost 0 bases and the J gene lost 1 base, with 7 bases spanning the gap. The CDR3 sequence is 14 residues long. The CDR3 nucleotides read TGTGCCAGCAGCGTAGGGATGGTCCAAGAGACCCAGTACTTC. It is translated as CASSVGMVQETQYF.

CDR3 residues: CATSRDSSDTQYF. The CDR3 DNA follows: TGTGCCACCAGCAGAGATAGCTCAGATACGCAGTATTTT. The rearrangement joins TRBV15 to TRBJ2-3; D ambiguous. The CDR3 covers 13 residues. V was trimmed by 0 bases and J by 4 bases, leaving 5 bases between them. Germline loops: CDR1 LNHNV, CDR2 YYDKDF (reference sequence).